The subject of this entry is one T cell receptor beta chain. A single record per CDR3 protein comes from TCRdb applying MiXCR to the reads. The table has more than 400,000 distinct CDR3 sequences, around a quarter seen once. The sample is drawn from a study of T cell repertoires in cytomegalovirus infection. Whole-study context: Public TCR beta signatures were indicative of both CMV infection and a matching HLA type.

CDR3 size: 13 residues. V lost 5 bases and J 8 bases, leaving 14 bases between the germline ends. Germline values: CDR1 SGHNT, CDR2 YYREEE (reference sequence). The sequenced material came from PBMCs. The V call is TRBV5-4, the J call TRBJ2-1; D remains ambiguous. This TCR came from a human donor in good health (CMV status not recorded). Some clones in this sample may be carry-over from other donors' samples. The CDR3 coding sequence is TGTGCCAGCAGTGCCCCCTATCTCGATGAGCAGTTCTTC. Amino acid sequence: CASSAPYLDEQFF.